This T cell receptor beta chain was found in a study of spatial heterogeneity in lung cancer. Stated time point: sample taken at primary tumor resection. Whole RNA came from tumor, nontumor lung or frozen PBMC and was sequenced without being sorted. Germline V CDR1 and CDR2: DFQATT, SNEGSKA (reference sequence). The length of the CDR3 is 11 residues. Trimming took off 6 bases at V and 7 bases at J, with 11 bases between the two ends. Notes on the study in general: Mutation tallies in tumors tracked expanded intratumoral alpha and beta TCR counts. Counts of ubiquitous and regional expanded TCRs tracked ubiquitous and regional nonsynonymous mutations, respectively.

This clonotype was seen ten or more times. Its specificity is not known. Every TCR cDNA molecule carried a tag that served as a unique molecular identifier. TCRdb independently ran MiXCR on the 5' RACE reads; one entry per CDR3 protein. This table has several thousand distinct CDR3 sequences, more than 9% appearing once. V is TRBV20-1 and J is TRBJ2-3; D uncertain. The sequence was collected from a male donor with early-stage non-small cell lung cancer. The sequences come from lung tumor tissue, collected at surgery. The CDR3, as DNA: TGCAGTGCCTCGCCAGGCTATACGCAGTATTTT. This sequence encodes CSASPGYTQYF.